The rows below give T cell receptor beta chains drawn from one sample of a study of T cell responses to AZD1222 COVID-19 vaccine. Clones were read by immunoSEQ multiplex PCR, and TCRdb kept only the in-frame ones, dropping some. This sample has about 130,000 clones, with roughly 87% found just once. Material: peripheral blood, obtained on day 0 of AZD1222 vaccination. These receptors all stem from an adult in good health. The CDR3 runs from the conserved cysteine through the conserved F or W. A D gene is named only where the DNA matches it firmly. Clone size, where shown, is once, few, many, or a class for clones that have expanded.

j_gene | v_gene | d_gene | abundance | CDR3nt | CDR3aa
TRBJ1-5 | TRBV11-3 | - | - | TGTGCCAGCAGCTTAGAGAGTTTGCAAAGGGGAGGCAATCAGCCCCAGCATTTT | CASSLESLQRGGNQPQHF
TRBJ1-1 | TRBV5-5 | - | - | TGTGCCAGCAGTCTGGACAGCTACATGAACACTGAAGCTTTCTTT | CASSLDSYMNTEAFF
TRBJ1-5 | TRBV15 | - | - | TGTGCCACCAGTAGGGGGGATAGCAATCAGCCCCAGCATTTT | CATSRGDSNQPQHF
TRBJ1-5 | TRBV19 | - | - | TGTGCCAGTAGTATAGGGAGGGGGCCCCAGCATTTT | CASSIGRGPQHF
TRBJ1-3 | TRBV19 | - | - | TGTGCCAGTAGTAGTCGAGTCTCTGGAAACACCATATATTTT | CASSSRVSGNTIYF
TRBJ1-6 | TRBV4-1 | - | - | TGCGCCAGCAGCCAAGAAGCAACCTATAATTCACCCCTCCACTTT | CASSQEATYNSPLHF
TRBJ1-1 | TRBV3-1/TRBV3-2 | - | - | TGTGCCAGCAGATATGGAAACACTGAAGCTTTCTTT | CASRYGNTEAFF
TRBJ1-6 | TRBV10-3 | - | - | TGTGCCATCAGGACAGGTGAGGGATATAATTCACCCCTCCACTTT | CAIRTGEGYNSPLHF
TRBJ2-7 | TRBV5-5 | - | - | TGTGCCAGCACCCTCTCCTACGAGCAGTACTTC | CASTLSYEQYF
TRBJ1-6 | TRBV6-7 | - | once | TGTGCCAGCAGTTACCCGACCCGACAGTACTACAACAATTCACCCCTCCACTTT | CASSYPTRQYYNNSPLHF
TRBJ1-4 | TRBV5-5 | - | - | TGTGCCAGCAGCTTGCAGCCTTTCTATGAAAAACTGTTTTTT | CASSLQPFYEKLFF
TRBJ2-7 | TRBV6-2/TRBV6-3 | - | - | TGTGCCAGCAGTTACAACGGGCAGTCCATGTACGAGCAGTACTTC | CASSYNGQSMYEQYF
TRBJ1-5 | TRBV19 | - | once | TGTGCCAGTCGTGAAGGAGGCCATAGCAATCAGCCCCAGCATTTT | CASREGGHSNQPQHF
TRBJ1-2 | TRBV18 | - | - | TGTGCCAGCTCACCGGTTGAGGGCAGCACTAACTATGGCTACACCTTC | CASSPVEGSTNYGYTF
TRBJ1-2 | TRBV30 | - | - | TGTGCCTGGGTTGGAGCGGACTATGGCTACACCTTC | CAWVGADYGYTF
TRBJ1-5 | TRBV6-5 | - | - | TGTGCCAGCAGGGGGGGGAATCAGCCCCAGCATTTT | CASRGGNQPQHF
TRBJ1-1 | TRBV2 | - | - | TGTGCCAGCACCTTGACATTCACTGAAGCTTTCTTT | CASTLTFTEAFF
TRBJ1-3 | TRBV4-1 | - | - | TGCGCCAGCAGCCAAGGACAGAGCTCTGGAAACACCATATATTTT | CASSQGQSSGNTIYF
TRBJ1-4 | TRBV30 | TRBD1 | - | TGTGCCTGGAGTGTCGGGACAGGGGGCGGAGAAAAACTGTTTTTT | CAWSVGTGGGEKLFF
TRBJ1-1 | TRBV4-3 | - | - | TGCGCCAGCAGCCAAGTATCAGGCACTGAAGCTTTCTTT | CASSQVSGTEAFF
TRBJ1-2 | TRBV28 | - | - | TGTGCCAGCAGCCCCATTGGGAAAGGGACTTCTGGCTACACCTTC | CASSPIGKGTSGYTF
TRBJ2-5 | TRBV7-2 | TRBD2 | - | TGTGCCAGCAGCTTAGGGGGACTACCTCAAGAGACCCAGTACTTC | CASSLGGLPQETQYF
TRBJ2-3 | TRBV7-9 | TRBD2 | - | TGTGCCAGCAGCTTAGCCCTAGCGGGGGGGTATACGCAGTATTTT | CASSLALAGGYTQYF
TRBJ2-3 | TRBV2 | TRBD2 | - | TGTGCCAGCAGTGAAGCGCTAGCGGGCAATACGCAGTATTTT | CASSEALAGNTQYF
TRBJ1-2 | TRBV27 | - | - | TGTGCCAGCAGTTTATCGCTGAATGGGGGGATATGGAATGGCTACACCTTC | CASSLSLNGGIWNGYTF
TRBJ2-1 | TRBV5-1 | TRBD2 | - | TGCGCCAGCAGCAAGACTAGCGGGGGGGCCCGTGAGCAGTTCTTC | CASSKTSGGAREQFF
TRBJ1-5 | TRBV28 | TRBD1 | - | TGTGCCAGCAGTTTGCGTTCAGGGGGTTCCAATCAGCCCCAGCATTTT | CASSLRSGGSNQPQHF
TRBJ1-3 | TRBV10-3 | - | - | TGTGCCATCAGTTCAGGACAGCACTCTGGAAACACCATATATTTT | CAISSGQHSGNTIYF
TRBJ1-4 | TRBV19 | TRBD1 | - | TGTGCCAGTAGTACGGACAGGGGGACTGAAAAACTGTTTTTT | CASSTDRGTEKLFF
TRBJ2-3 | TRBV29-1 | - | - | TGCAGCGTTGGTGGGGGAAGCGATACGCAGTATTTT | CSVGGGSDTQYF
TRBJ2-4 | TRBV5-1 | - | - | TGCGCCAGCAGGCCAACCAGTCTAAACATTCAGTACTTC | CASRPTSLNIQYF
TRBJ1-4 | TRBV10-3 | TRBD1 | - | TGTGCCATCAGCCCCGGGACAGTTAATGAAAAACTGTTTTTT | CAISPGTVNEKLFF
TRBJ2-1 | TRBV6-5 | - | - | TGTGCCAGCAGTTACCAGAGGGGAGGGGGTGGCAATGAGCAGTTCTTC | CASSYQRGGGGNEQFF
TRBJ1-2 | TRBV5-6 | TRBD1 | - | TGTGCCAGCAGCCGGGACAGGATCTATGGCTACACCTTC | CASSRDRIYGYTF
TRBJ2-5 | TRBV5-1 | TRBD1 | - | TGCGCCAGCAGCTTGCCAACAGGGGGCGCAGGAGTGGAGACCCAGTACTTC | CASSLPTGGAGVETQYF
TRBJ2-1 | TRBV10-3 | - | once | TGTGCCGCAACTTCCCAGGTTCTAGGATTTGAGCAGTTCTTC | CAATSQVLGFEQFF
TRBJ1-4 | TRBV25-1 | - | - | TGTGCCAGCAGTGGTGATACAGGGCCTCATGAAAAACTGTTTTTT | CASSGDTGPHEKLFF
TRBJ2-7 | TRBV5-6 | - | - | TGTGCCAGCAGCTTCGTAGTCACACCGCTTTACGAGCAGTACTTC | CASSFVVTPLYEQYF
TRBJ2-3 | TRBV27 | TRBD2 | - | TGTGCCAGCAGTTTCGGGACTAGCGGGGGGTGGACAGATACGCAGTATTTT | CASSFGTSGGWTDTQYF
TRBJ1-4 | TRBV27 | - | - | TGTGCCAGCAGTAGAGGACAGCAAAAGGATGAAAAACTGTTTTTT | CASSRGQQKDEKLFF
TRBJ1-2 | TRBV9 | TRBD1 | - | TGTGCCAGCAGCGTTGCGGACAGGGGGCTAGAGGGCTACACCTTC | CASSVADRGLEGYTF
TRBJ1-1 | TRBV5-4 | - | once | TGTGCCAGCAGCATCGAACAGGGCTGGAACACTGAAGCTTTCTTT | CASSIEQGWNTEAFF
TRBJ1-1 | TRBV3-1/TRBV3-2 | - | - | TGTGCCAGCAGCCAAGACGGTTCGAACACTGAAGCTTTCTTT | CASSQDGSNTEAFF
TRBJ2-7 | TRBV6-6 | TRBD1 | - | TGTGCCAGCAGTCGACAGGGTTCTAGCGAGCAGTACTTC | CASSRQGSSEQYF
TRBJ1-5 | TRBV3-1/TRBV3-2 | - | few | TGTGCCAGCAGCCAAGACGTCACCAATCAGCCCCAGCATTTT | CASSQDVTNQPQHF